This T cell receptor beta chain originates from a study of T cells after posttransplantation cyclophosphamide. This CDR3 is 21 amino acids long. Per germline, CDR1 MNHEY and CDR2 SMNVEV (reference sequence). Trimming cost V 4 bases and J 0 bases; bases outside gene matches: 17. Clones were read by immunoSEQ multiplex PCR, and TCRdb kept only the in-frame ones, dropping some. The table has 3,000 to 4,000 clones, around 62% seen once. The clonotype was recovered from a young man in good health and a related stem cell transplant donor. Source material: memory CD8+ T cells sorted from blood. V is TRBV27 and J is TRBJ1-6; 8 bases match TRBD1. CDR3 region: CASSSLWTGKMKSSYNSPLHF. In nucleotides, the CDR3 is TGTGCCAGCAGTTCTCTTTGGACAGGGAAGATGAAGAGCTCCTATAATTCACCCCTCCACTTT.